The entry that follows covers one TCR beta chain sequence. This specimen belongs to a study of blood T cell repertoires in COVID-19. About the research overall: Researchers got acute and convalescent COVID-19 samples from the United States, Italy and Spain. T cells, B-cell-depleted T cells, or PBMCs provided the cDNA or gDNA that served as material.

TCRdb keeps only in-frame clones here, not all; method: immunoSEQ multiplex PCR. The table shows 100,000 or so clones, with approximately 91% occurring only once. Sequenced: peripheral blood. This receptor was identified in a man aged 50-60 years with acute or convalescent COVID-19.

CDR3 nucleotide sequence: TGTGCCAGCAGCCGAGTCGTGGGCGCAACTAATGAAAAACTGTTTTTT. Translated: CASSRVVGATNEKLFF. This rearrangement joins TRBV7-8 to TRBJ1-4; D is unclear. Trimming pared 5 bases from V and 0 bases from J, leaving 13 bases between. Germline-derived CDR1 and CDR2 are SGHVS and FQNEAQ. This CDR3 has 16 amino acids.